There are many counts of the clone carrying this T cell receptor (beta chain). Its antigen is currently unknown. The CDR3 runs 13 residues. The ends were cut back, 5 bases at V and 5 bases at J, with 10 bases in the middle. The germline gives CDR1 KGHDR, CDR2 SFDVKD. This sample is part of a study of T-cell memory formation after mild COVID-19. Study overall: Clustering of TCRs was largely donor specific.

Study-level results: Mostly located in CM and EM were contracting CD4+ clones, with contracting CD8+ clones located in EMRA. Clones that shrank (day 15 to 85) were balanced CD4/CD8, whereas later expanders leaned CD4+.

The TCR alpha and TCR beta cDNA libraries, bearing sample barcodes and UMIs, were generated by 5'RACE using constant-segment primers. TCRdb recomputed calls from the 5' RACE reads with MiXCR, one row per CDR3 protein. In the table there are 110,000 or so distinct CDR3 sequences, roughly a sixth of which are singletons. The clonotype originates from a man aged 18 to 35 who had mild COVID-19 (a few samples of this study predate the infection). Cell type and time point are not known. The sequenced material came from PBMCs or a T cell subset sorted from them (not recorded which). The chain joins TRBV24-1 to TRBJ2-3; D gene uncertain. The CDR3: CATSGKGRDTQYF. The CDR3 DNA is TGTGCCACCAGTGGGAAGGGCAGAGATACGCAGTATTTT.